The 9 T cell receptor beta chains below all came from one sample that was sequenced in a study of T cells in Graves' hyperthyroidism and ophthalmopathy (dated by TCRdb to about 2019). The method behind the library was multiplex PCR. TCRdb shows the sequencer as Illumina HiSeq 2000. The TCR beta CDR3 regions were amplified from the RNA transcripts. The TCR CDR3 was subjected to a first round of RT-PCR using the HTBI primer set and the Qiagen OneStep RT-PCR kit. TCRdb reran the public reads through fastp at Q25 and MiXCR, keeping productive beta chains. Rows with one shared CDR3 protein collapse into an entry with the most common genes and DNA. Across this sample there are roughly 500,000 distinct CDR3 sequences, with around a fifth seen only once. The ten largest clonotypes hold about 53% of the sample. The specimen sequenced was blood. The receptor source for this set is a woman between 65 and 79 years old with Graves' ophthalmopathy.

This clonotype was detected a few times. The CDR3 sequence: CASSPGHGGNIQYF. The CDR3, as DNA: TGTGCCAGCTCACCGGGACACGGCGGGAACATTCAGTACTTC. This chain uses TRBV18 with TRBJ2-4; possible D gene TRBD1, 6 bases. The CDR3 contains 14 residues. V gave up 3 bases and J gave up 7 bases, with 13 bases separating them. Germline V lookup: CDR1 KGHSH, CDR2 LQKENI.

This clonotype has ten or more counts. The chain links TRBV27 to TRBJ2-7; 10 bases are shared with TRBD1. The J segment lost 3 bases and the V segment lost 0 bases, leaving 14 bases of the junction unmatched. The CDR3 covers 19 residues. Looked up from germline, CDR1 is MNHEY and CDR2 is SMNVEV (reference sequence). The CDR3, as DNA: TGTGCCAGCAGTTTATCGTCTCAGTGGAGGACAGGGGGTAACTACGAGCAGTACTTC. It encodes CASSLSSQWRTGGNYEQYF.

The V gene is TRBV5-6, the J gene TRBJ1-5; no clear D. The V end lost 2 bases, the J end lost 0 bases, and 21 bases lay between the germline ends. The CDR3 has 19 residues. Looked up from germline, CDR1 is SGHDT and CDR2 is YYEEEE. CDR3 sequence reads: CASSFLPGSQLYSNQPQHF. CDR3 DNA sequence: TGTGCCAGCAGCTTCTTACCGGGGTCCCAGCTCTATAGCAATCAGCCCCAGCATTTT.

The chain joins TRBV10-1 to TRBJ2-2; D is ambiguous. Germline values: CDR1 WNHNN, CDR2 SYGVQD (reference sequence). V dropped 0 bases and J dropped 6 bases, with 11 bases sitting between them. This CDR3 spans 15 amino acids. This CDR3 is CASSESGPRAGELFF. CDR3 sequence (DNA): TGCGCCAGCAGTGAGTCCGGCCCTCGGGCCGGGGAGCTGTTTTTT.

This clonotype appeared many times. The V call is TRBV12-3 or TRBV12-4, the J call TRBJ2-7; D may correspond to TRBD1 or TRBD2 (5 bases each). The CDR3 is made up of 11 amino acids. V lost 4 bases, J lost 7 bases, and 8 bases lay in between. The CDR3 sequence: CASSSWGEQYF. As DNA, the CDR3 is TGTGCCAGCAGTTCGTGGGGGGAGCAGTACTTC.

The chain has TRBV20-1 and TRBJ2-1; D gene ambiguous. CDR3 length equals 13 residues. In germline, CDR1 is DFQATT, CDR2 SNEGSKA (reference sequence). V was clipped by 2 bases and J by 9 bases, with 14 bases between them. This chain's CDR3 is CSARSPSGREQFF. The CDR3 DNA is TGCAGTGCTAGAAGTCCTAGTGGGCGTGAGCAGTTCTTC.

On this clonotype: It may be a read error: a sequence one base away is much more abundant. This chain uses TRBV28 with TRBJ2-7; TRBD2 might be the D (5 bases). Per the germline V gene, CDR1 is MDHEN and CDR2 is SYDVKM. Trimming stripped 4 bases from V and 7 bases from J, with 11 bases between. The CDR3 has 12 residues. CDR3 DNA: TGTGCCAGCAGTTCGGACTTGTGGGAGCAGTACTTC. Protein sequence: CASSSDLWEQYF.

This clonotype was seen only a few times. The chain is built from TRBV24-1 and TRBJ2-3; D unclear. CDR1 and CDR2 from the germline V gene are KGHDR and SFDVKD. The V gene lost 6 bases and the J gene lost 3 bases, with 12 bases spanning the gap. CDR3 length: 14 amino acids. The CDR3 DNA reads as TGTGCCACCAGTAAGGGTCCAAAGACAGATACGCAGTATTTT. This translates into CATSKGPKTDTQYF.

This clonotype occurred many times. V and J are TRBV11-2 and TRBJ2-7, with 7 bases identical to TRBD2. The V and J ends lost 2 bases and 2 bases, in that order; junction bases with no gene match: 3. CDR1 and CDR2 from the germline V gene are SGHAT and FQNNGV. This CDR3 has 14 amino acids. The CDR3 DNA reads as TGTGCCAGCAGCTTATTACGGGGGGCCTACGAGCAGTACTTC. This encodes CASSLLRGAYEQYF.